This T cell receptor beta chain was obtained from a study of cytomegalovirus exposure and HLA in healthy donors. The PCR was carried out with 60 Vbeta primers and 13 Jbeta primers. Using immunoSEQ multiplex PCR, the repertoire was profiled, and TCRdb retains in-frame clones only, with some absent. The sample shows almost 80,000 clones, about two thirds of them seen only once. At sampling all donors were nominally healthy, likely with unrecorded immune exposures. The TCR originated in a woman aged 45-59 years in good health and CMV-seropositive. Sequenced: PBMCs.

CDR3 loop: CASTIVPGQGDEQFF. CDR3 in DNA: TGCGCCAGCACCATCGTCCCGGGACAGGGCGATGAGCAGTTCTTC. The genes are TRBV5-1 and TRBJ2-1, with 9 bases lining up with TRBD1. The CDR3 runs to 15 residues. Germline assignment: CDR1 SGHRS and CDR2 YFSETQ. J gave up 8 bases and V 6 bases, and 12 bases lay outside the gene matches. The full variable domain, rest sourced from reference TRBV5-1 and TRBJ2-1, is KAGVTQTPRYLIKTRGQQVTLSCSPISGHRSVSWYQQTPGQGLQFLFEYFSETQRNKGNFPGRFSGRQFSNSRSEMNVSTLELGDSALYLCASTIVPGQGDEQFFGPGTRLTVL.